The 27 T cell receptor beta chains below were found in one sample sequenced in a study of blood T cell repertoires in COVID-19. Sequencing used immunoSEQ multiplex PCR; TCRdb keeps in-frame clones, though not all of them. The repertoire holds more than 75,000 clones, 75% to 90% seen once, with about 1.2% in the top ten. Specimen: peripheral blood. The receptors shown here come from a man older than 75 with active or convalescent COVID-19.

The rearrangement uses TRBV6-2 or TRBV6-3 and TRBJ1-1, with TRBD1 as a possible D gene (5 bases). The germline gives CDR1 MNHEY, CDR2 SVGEGT. The V and J ends lost 6 bases and 8 bases respectively, with 16 bases between them. The CDR3 consists of 13 residues. CDR3 protein: CASSRGGWSEAFF. The CDR3 region has the DNA TGTGCCAGCAGCCGCGGGGGGTGGTCAGAAGCTTTCTTT.

The sample holds a few counts of this clone. This CDR3 reads CASSQLTGSTDTQYF. The DNA of the CDR3 is TGCGCCAGCAGCCAACTGACGGGTAGCACAGATACGCAGTATTTT. The V call is TRBV4-3, the J call TRBJ2-3; D is unclear. The CDR3 contains 15 residues. The ends were cut back, 2 bases at V and 0 bases at J, with 9 bases in the middle. Germline loops: CDR1 LGHNA, CDR2 YSLEER.

The genes are TRBV4-3 and TRBJ1-1; TRBD1 aligns across 7 bases. The V and J ends lost 0 bases and 0 bases, in that order; junction bases with no gene match: 10. CDR3 length: 18 residues. Germline V gene data show CDR1 as LGHNA and CDR2 as YSLEER. In DNA, the CDR3 is TGCGCCAGCAGCCAAGATCCGATCCAGGGGGTAATGAACACTGAAGCTTTCTTT. This sequence encodes CASSQDPIQGVMNTEAFF.

V and J are TRBV2 and TRBJ2-1; 11 nucleotides align to TRBD2. Germline V gene sequence: CDR1 SNHLY, CDR2 FYNNEI. The V gene end was trimmed by 8 bases and the J gene end by 8 bases; junction bases not matched to a gene: 8. The CDR3 contains 14 residues. CDR3 sequence reads: CASCSGRASDEQFF. The CDR3 DNA reads as TGTGCCAGCTGTAGCGGGAGGGCCTCAGATGAGCAGTTCTTC. Full variable domain (outside the CDR3, taken from reference TRBV2 and TRBJ2-1): EPEVTQTPSHQVTQMGQEVILRCVPISNHLYFYWYRQILGQKVEFLVSFYNNEISEKSEIFDDQFSVERPDGSNFTLKIRSTKLEDSAMYFCASCSGRASDEQFFGPGTRLTVL.

This sequence joins TRBV2 and TRBJ1-5; perhaps TRBD1 as D (5 bases). With 5 bases removed from V and 4 bases from J, the gap between germline ends came to 18 bases. CDR1 is SNHLY and CDR2 is FYNNEI in the germline V gene. This CDR3 region has 16 residues. CDR3 DNA sequence: TGTGCCAGCAGTCGGAATACGGGACTTGGGAATCAGCCCCAGCATTTT. Its translation is CASSRNTGLGNQPQHF.

This chain joins TRBV10-3 and TRBJ1-3; no reliable D call. CDR1 ENHRY and CDR2 SYGVKD come from the germline V gene. The CDR3 extends over 14 amino acids. Trimming cost V 2 bases and J 1 base, with 6 bases left between them. This CDR3 is CAISEEVSGNTIYF. CDR3 DNA sequence: TGTGCCATCAGTGAGGAGGTTTCTGGAAACACCATATATTTT.

The rearrangement links TRBV9 to TRBJ2-7; 9 bases fit TRBD2. Germline loops: CDR1 SGDLS, CDR2 YYNGEE. V lost 4 bases, J lost 3 bases, and 11 bases stayed unmatched. The CDR3 contains 16 residues. This CDR3 is CASSRRSGSGFYEQYF. The CDR3 nucleotides read TGTGCCAGCAGCAGACGTAGCGGGAGCGGCTTCTACGAGCAGTACTTC.

This sequence joins TRBV9 and TRBJ2-5; possibly TRBD2 for D (5 bases). CDR1 is SGDLS and CDR2 is YYNGEE in the germline V gene. Trimming removed 4 bases from V and 5 bases from J, with 15 bases in between. CDR3 size: 14 residues. CDR3 protein: CASSPTRAEETQYF. The DNA for the CDR3 is TGTGCCAGCAGCCCTACGAGGGCTGAGGAGACCCAGTACTTC.

The V call is TRBV6-5, the J call TRBJ1-1; D not resolved. Germline lookup yields CDR1 MNHEY and CDR2 SVGAGI. The CDR3 is 14 amino acids. Trimming took off 8 bases at V and 0 bases at J, with 13 bases between the two ends. In nucleotides, the CDR3 is TGTGCCAGCGAACGAGGTCCCCTGAACACTGAAGCTTTCTTT. It specifies CASERGPLNTEAFF.

This clone was seen only once. The chain combines TRBV10-3 with TRBJ1-2, with D unresolved. V shed 1 base and J shed 4 bases, with 7 bases lying between them. The CDR3 length is 13 residues. Germline CDR1 and CDR2: ENHRY and SYGVKD. CDR3 DNA sequence: TGTGCCATCAGTGAGTACACCAGCTATGGCTACACCTTC. This sequence encodes CAISEYTSYGYTF.

The chain recombines TRBV11-2 with TRBJ2-1; 7 nucleotides match TRBD2. Unmatched junction bases numbered 6, after V lost 0 bases and J lost 7 bases. The CDR3 is made up of 15 amino acids. Germline V CDR1 and CDR2: SGHAT, FQNNGV. In DNA, the CDR3 is TGTGCCAGCAGCTTAGATAGGTCTAGCGGTAATGAGCAGTTCTTC. This translates into CASSLDRSSGNEQFF.

The genes are TRBV19 and TRBJ2-7; 10 nucleotides agree with TRBD1. The germline V gene has CDR1 LNHDA and CDR2 SQIVND (reference sequence). With 5 bases clipped from V and 7 bases from J, the junction kept 8 bases outside the gene matches. There are 14 residues in the CDR3. In DNA form, the CDR3 reads TGTGCCAGTAGTCTAGGGACAGGGGCGCGGGAGCAGTACTTC. Translated, it gives CASSLGTGAREQYF.

The chain combines TRBV18 with TRBJ1-1; TRBD1 aligns across 10 bases. Germline CDR1 is KGHSH and CDR2 is LQKENI. The CDR3 has 17 residues. V lost 3 bases and J lost 2; bases outside the gene matches: 9. The CDR3 DNA is TGTGCCAGCTCACCCCCAGGACAGGGGGTCTCTAACACTGAAGCTTTCTTT. Translation: CASSPPGQGVSNTEAFF.

The chain joins TRBV7-2 to TRBJ1-1; D uncertain. The CDR3 covers 13 residues. Trimming shortened V by 5 bases and J by 0 bases, and 7 bases separated the two germline ends. CDR1 and CDR2 from the germline V gene are SGHTA and FQGNSA. CDR3 nucleotides: TGTGCCAGCAGCCCCGCAGTGAACACTGAAGCTTTCTTT. Translation: CASSPAVNTEAFF.

V usage is TRBV12-5 and J usage is TRBJ2-2; the match to TRBD1 covers 8 bases. The CDR3 runs to 18 residues. The junction had 15 bases not matched to a gene; V was cut back by 4 bases and J by 5 bases. Germline lookup yields CDR1 LGHNT and CDR2 FRNRAP. The CDR3 coding sequence is TGTGCTAGTGGTTCCCCCCTCCCAGGACAGGGCTCGACCGGGGAGCTGTTTTTT. This gives the protein CASGSPLPGQGSTGELFF.

The genes are TRBV2 and TRBJ2-2; D perhaps matches TRBD2 (5 bases). Deletions cut 6 bases from V and 5 bases from J, with 16 bases between. The CDR3 contains 15 residues. The V gene's germline CDR1 is SNHLY and CDR2 FYNNEI. The CDR3 bases are TGTGCCAGCAGGATAGGACTTGCTAAGACCGGGGAGCTGTTTTTT. Translated: CASRIGLAKTGELFF.

This sequence joins TRBV6-5 and TRBJ2-3; unclear D gene. There are 13 residues in the CDR3. Germline V gene lookup returns CDR1 MNHEY and CDR2 SVGAGI. Trimming left V 2 bases short and J 5 bases short, with 8 bases between. The CDR3: CASSYVRGDTQYF. The CDR3, as DNA: TGTGCCAGCAGTTACGTGCGAGGAGATACGCAGTATTTT.

This chain uses TRBV9 with TRBJ1-1; 7 nucleotides match TRBD1. Germline V CDR1 and CDR2: SGDLS, YYNGEE. Losses at the gene ends were 2 bases for V and 1 base for J; bases not matched to a gene: 2. The CDR3 covers 14 residues. In DNA, the CDR3 is TGTGCCAGCAGCGTGGGACAGTCGAACACTGAAGCTTTCTTT. Protein: CASSVGQSNTEAFF.

The CDR3, as DNA: TGCGCCAGCAGCTTGGCGGGGGGCCTGGGCGGCTACACCTTC. Protein: CASSLAGGLGGYTF. The chain couples TRBV5-1 to TRBJ1-2, with a tentative D call TRBD1 (6 bases). The germline V gene encodes CDR1 SGHRS and CDR2 YFSETQ. This CDR3 region has 14 residues. Trimming left V 0 bases short and J 8 bases short, with 14 bases between.

This clone has only a few counts. The chain employs TRBV7-9 and TRBJ2-1; D is perhaps TRBD1 (5 bases). Trimming took 1 base from V and 2 from J, leaving 6 bases between them. The germline CDR1 and CDR2 sequences are SEHNR and FQNEAQ (reference sequence). This CDR3 comprises 14 residues. The CDR3 sequence is CASSLGRAYNEQFF. As DNA, the CDR3 is TGTGCCAGCAGCTTAGGCAGGGCCTACAATGAGCAGTTCTTC.

V usage is TRBV21-1 and J usage is TRBJ1-4; the DNA was not used to check the table's D call, TRBD1. TRBV21-1 has pseudogene status. This CDR3 comprises 17 residues. CDR3 bases: TGTGCCAGCACCAAAGGTCGATGGGACAGGGGAAATGAAAAACTGTTTTTT. This translates into CASTKGRWDRGNEKLFF.

The chain links TRBV7-9 to TRBJ1-2; the D is unclear. There are 11 residues in the CDR3. Trimming shortened V by 5 bases and J by 8 bases, and 9 bases separated the two germline ends. CDR1 is SEHNR and CDR2 is FQNEAQ in the germline V gene (reference sequence). CDR3 region: CASSQERGYTF. CDR3 DNA sequence: TGTGCCAGCAGCCAGGAACGCGGCTACACCTTC.

J is TRBJ2-3 and V is TRBV9; D is uncertain. Trimming pared 0 bases from V and 6 bases from J, leaving 20 bases between. In germline, CDR1 is SGDLS, CDR2 YYNGEE. The CDR3 runs 17 residues. The DNA for the CDR3 is TGTGCCAGCAGCGTAGGATTGATTTCAGGAACACTGGATACGCAGTATTTT. It translates to CASSVGLISGTLDTQYF.

This clone is a singleton in its sample. The rearrangement uses TRBV3-1 (or the pseudogene TRBV3-2) and TRBJ2-1; no reliable D call. Trimming removed 0 bases at V and 10 bases at J, with 10 bases between. Germline V gene lookup returns CDR1 LGHDT and CDR2 YNNKEL (reference sequence). This CDR3 contains 13 residues. The CDR3 coding sequence is TGTGCCAGCAGCCAAGATGTCCCTCGGGAGCAGTTCTTC. It codes for CASSQDVPREQFF.

The chain combines TRBV9 with TRBJ2-1; 11 bases fit TRBD1. Germline V gives CDR1 SGDLS, CDR2 YYNGEE. The CDR3 runs to 14 residues. V gave up 5 bases and J gave up 6 bases; unmatched junction bases: 4. CDR3 sequence (DNA): TGTGCCAGCAGGGGACAGGGGGAGAGCAATGAGCAGTTCTTC. Translation gives CASRGQGESNEQFF.

The gene calls are TRBV5-1 and TRBJ2-2; 9 bases match TRBD2. V shed 2 bases, J shed 7 bases, and the junction held 9 bases outside the gene matches. The CDR3 is 16 residues long. The germline gives CDR1 SGHRS, CDR2 YFSETQ. The CDR3 is CASSFVGGRAIGELFF. The CDR3 DNA follows: TGCGCCAGCAGCTTCGTCGGCGGGAGGGCCATCGGGGAGCTGTTTTTT.

The table lists this clone with a count of one. The rearrangement links TRBV11-2 to TRBJ1-2; D is undetermined. The CDR3 sequence is 11 residues long. Trimming shortened V by 1 base and J by 8 bases, and 5 bases separated the two germline ends. Germline V gene lookup returns CDR1 SGHAT and CDR2 FQNNGV. CDR3 in DNA: TGTGCCAGCAGCTTAGGGCTGGGCTACACCTTC. Amino acids: CASSLGLGYTF.